This TCR beta chain is drawn from a study of blood T cell repertoires in COVID-19. Study at large: The United States, Italy and Spain supplied acute and convalescent COVID-19 samples. Sources were T cells, B-cell-depleted T cells, or PBMCs; the material itself was cDNA or gDNA.

Authors' data handling: Using reference gene primer amplification, nucleated cell counts were estimated. The method was immunoSEQ multiplex PCR; TCRdb's version includes in-frame clones alone and lacks a portion of them. The V and J calls and the clone size are those of that table, but D and trimming were determined from the DNA. The repertoire consists of more than 110,000 clones, with about 87% occurring once and the leading ten covering 5% to 6%. CDR3 length: 14 residues. Germline-derived CDR1 and CDR2 are LNHDA and SQIVND (reference sequence). Trimming shortened V by 3 bases and J by 0 bases, and 8 bases separated the two germline ends. As concerns this clone: This sample includes further DNA sequences coding for the same CDR3.

What was sequenced was peripheral blood. The receptor's source is a human donor in a cohort sampled during active COVID-19. V gene TRBV19 combines with J gene TRBJ1-2, with D uncertain. The CDR3 loop is CASSIGSANYGYTF. CDR3 in DNA: TGTGCCAGTAGTATTGGCAGCGCTAACTATGGCTACACCTTC.